These T cell receptor beta chains were read from a single sample in a study of OX40 agonist ivuxolimab in advanced cancers. Sequencing used immunoSEQ multiplex PCR; TCRdb keeps in-frame clones, though not all of them. The data hold tens of thousands of clones, with roughly 90% observed a single time. The source was CD4+ or CD8+ T cells sorted from blood, collected in a trial of the OX40 agonist ivuxolimab. These receptors all come from an adult with an advanced solid tumor such as melanoma, head and neck, liver or kidney cancer. The CDR3 runs from the conserved cysteine through the conserved F or W. The order of the fields is J gene, clone size, CDR3 length, V gene, D gene, CDR3 protein, CDR3 DNA. D genes are given only for firm matches. The size of a clone is reported for some rows only, either as once, few or many, or as a class for expanded clones.

>TRBJ2-5|NA|13|TRBV7-2|TRBD1
CASSQGQGETQYF
TGTGCCAGCAGCCAAGGACAGGGGGAGACCCAGTACTTC
>TRBJ1-2|NA|15|TRBV6-1|NA
CASSEAGQGNYGYTF
TGTGCCAGCAGTGAAGCAGGTCAGGGGAACTATGGCTACACCTTC
>TRBJ2-1|NA|17|TRBV7-9|TRBD2
CASSPARTSGGYNEQFF
TGTGCCAGCAGCCCAGCCCGGACTAGCGGGGGTTACAATGAGCAGTTCTTC
>TRBJ1-2|few|13|TRBV28|TRBD1
CASRTDRGWGYTF
TGTGCCAGCAGAACCGACAGGGGTTGGGGCTACACCTTC
>TRBJ1-6|NA|13|TRBV6-5|NA
CASSYRVNSPLHF
TGTGCCAGCAGTTACCGGGTAAATTCACCCCTCCACTTT
>TRBJ1-1|NA|16|TRBV5-1|NA
CASSLYNDRFDTEAFF
TGCGCCAGCAGCTTGTACAACGACAGGTTCGACACTGAAGCTTTCTTT
>TRBJ2-1|NA|15|TRBV4-1|NA
CASSQGGQSYNEQFF
TGCGCCAGCAGCCAAGGAGGACAGTCCTACAATGAGCAGTTCTTC
>TRBJ2-3|NA|16|TRBV7-2|TRBD2
CASSSGLAGSRDTQYF
TGTGCCAGCAGCTCCGGACTAGCGGGGTCGAGAGATACGCAGTATTTT
>TRBJ2-7|NA|16|TRBV7-3|TRBD2
CASSVRLAGGPLEQYF
TGTGCCAGCAGCGTGCGACTAGCGGGAGGGCCGTTGGAGCAGTACTTC
>TRBJ1-2|NA|16|TRBV6-1|TRBD1
CASSEWGQRNNYGYTF
TGTGCCAGCAGTGAATGGGGACAGAGAAATAACTATGGCTACACCTTC
>TRBJ2-7|NA|14|TRBV7-9|NA
CASSGRGTVYEQYF
TGTGCCAGCAGCGGCCGGGGGACCGTCTACGAGCAGTACTTC
>TRBJ2-7|NA|16|TRBV27|TRBD2
CASRGLAGLSSYEQYF
TGTGCCAGCAGGGGACTAGCGGGGCTAAGCTCCTACGAGCAGTACTTC
>TRBJ2-1|NA|12|TRBV11-3|NA
CASSPSDDEQFF
TGTGCCAGCAGCCCCTCTGATGATGAGCAGTTCTTC
>TRBJ1-6|few|15|TRBV2|NA
CASSQKTGSGSPLHF
TGTGCCAGCAGTCAAAAGACAGGCTCCGGGTCACCCCTCCACTTT
>TRBJ1-1|NA|13|TRBV30|NA
CAWRREAGAEAFF
TGTGCCTGGCGCCGCGAGGCGGGCGCTGAAGCTTTCTTT
>TRBJ2-7|NA|13|TRBV5-6|NA
CASSRRAMGEQYF
TGTGCCAGCAGCCGCCGGGCCATGGGAGAGCAGTACTTC
>TRBJ1-2|NA|13|TRBV15|TRBD1
CATSGTRGAGYTF
TGTGCCACCAGCGGAACCAGGGGGGCTGGCTACACCTTC
>TRBJ2-4|NA|15|TRBV5-1|NA
CASSLTGWYKNIQYF
TGCGCCAGCAGCTTGACAGGGTGGTACAAAAACATTCAGTACTTC
>TRBJ1-6|NA|14|TRBV6-6|TRBD1
CASREDRANSPLHF
TGTGCCAGCAGGGAGGACAGGGCAAATTCACCCCTCCACTTT
>TRBJ2-5|NA|18|TRBV28|TRBD1
CASSLVHRDSKTQETQYF
TGTGCCAGCAGTTTAGTACACCGGGACAGCAAAACCCAAGAGACCCAGTACTTC
>TRBJ2-5|NA|14|TRBV5-6|TRBD1
CASSLRTGEGTQYF
TGTGCCAGCAGCTTACGGACAGGGGAAGGGACCCAGTACTTC
>TRBJ2-1|NA|14|TRBV19|NA
CASSMGSSYNEQFF
TGTGCCAGTAGTATGGGCTCCTCCTACAATGAGCAGTTCTTC
>TRBJ2-4|NA|14|TRBV2|TRBD2
CASRLAGGPDIQYF
TGTGCCAGCAGGCTCGCGGGAGGGCCGGACATTCAGTACTTC
>TRBJ2-3|once|13|TRBV28|TRBD2
CASSFGGTDTQYF
TGTGCCAGCAGTTTCGGGGGGACAGATACGCAGTATTTT